This passage covers 7 T cell receptor beta chains from one sample sequenced in a study of intratumoral heterogeneity in liver cancer. TCRdb keeps only in-frame clones here, not all; method: immunoSEQ multiplex PCR. In the table there are about 6,200 clones, over 55% of which are singletons. Tumour samples came from separate, distinct regions of the hepatocellular carcinoma nodule. The sequencing here drew on tumor tissue, taken before any cancer treatment. The receptors shown here come from a woman in her seventies with hepatocellular carcinoma.

The chain links TRBV20-1 to TRBJ2-7; weak D call: TRBD1 (6 bases). V lost 3 bases and J lost 5, with 8 bases in between. The CDR3 is made up of 11 amino acids. Per the germline V gene, CDR1 is DFQATT and CDR2 is SNEGSKA (reference sequence). Written as DNA, the CDR3 is TGCAGTGCTAGTGGGGGCCACGAGCAGTACTTC. This encodes CSASGGHEQYF.

V is TRBV11-3 and J is TRBJ2-2, with TRBD1 as a possible D gene (5 bases). CDR1 and CDR2 (germline): SGHNT, YENEEA. The CDR3 runs to 13 residues. With 5 bases removed from V and 5 bases from J, the gap between germline ends came to 9 bases. The chain's CDR3 is CASSGRDTGELFF. DNA for the CDR3: TGTGCCAGCAGCGGCAGGGATACCGGGGAGCTGTTTTTT.

This rearrangement joins TRBV30 to TRBJ2-7; 9 bases map to TRBD2. Trimming at V came to 3 bases and at J to 2 bases, leaving 2 bases not matched to a gene. The CDR3 is 13 amino acids. Germline V gene sequence: CDR1 GTSNPN, CDR2 SVGIG (reference sequence). CDR3 nucleotides: TGTGCCTGGAGGACTAGCGGCGCCTACGAGCAGTACTTC. Its translation is CAWRTSGAYEQYF.

The chain uses TRBV5-6 and TRBJ1-2, with a weak D call TRBD1 (5 bases). V was cut by 0 bases and J by 0 bases, with 12 bases left in between. Germline values: CDR1 SGHDT, CDR2 YYEEEE. The CDR3 length is 16 residues. The CDR3 DNA follows: TGTGCCAGCAGCTTGGGCGCCTTGACAGCTAACTATGGCTACACCTTC. This codes for CASSLGALTANYGYTF.

J is TRBJ2-2 and V is TRBV30, with D uncertain. The germline V gene encodes CDR1 GTSNPN and CDR2 SVGIG (reference sequence). CDR3 length: 13 residues. V lost 4 bases to trimming and J lost 5 bases, with 11 bases between them. CDR3 loop: CAWTLWGTGELFF. CDR3 DNA sequence: TGTGCCTGGACTCTCTGGGGTACCGGGGAGCTGTTTTTT.

The count of this clone is one. The genes are TRBV6-2 or TRBV6-3 and TRBJ2-4; the D gene could be TRBD1 or TRBD2 (5 bases each). CDR1 and CDR2 (germline): MNHEY, SVGEGT. V lost 1 base to trimming and J lost 5 bases, with 9 bases between them. The CDR3 length is 14 residues. The CDR3, as DNA: TGTGCCAGCAGTTACTTGGGACGTGAAAACATTCAGTACTTC. Its translation is CASSYLGRENIQYF.

This chain uses TRBV7-3 with TRBJ1-1; D ambiguous. The CDR3 runs 13 residues. Germline CDR1 SGHTA, CDR2 FQGTGA. Trimming pared 3 bases from V and 1 base from J, leaving 6 bases between. CDR3 region: CASSFFGNTEAFF. The CDR3, as DNA: TGTGCCAGCAGCTTTTTTGGGAACACTGAAGCTTTCTTT.